What follows describes a single T cell receptor beta chain. This clone was seen a handful of times. The target of this receptor is not known. Base qualities were left out, and no much larger clone turns up one base away. The CDR3 measures 12 amino acids from cysteine to phenylalanine. This entry keeps only the CDR3 DNA: 36 bases, framed from base 1. V lost 7 bases and J lost 5 bases; the stretch between them is 9 bases long. Looking up the germline V gene (reference sequence) yields CDR1 MNHNY and CDR2 SVGAGI. Collaborating institutions collected whole blood in K2EDTA tubes following their own protocols. For TCRbeta analysis, collaborator samples were shipped as frozen whole blood, as isolated PBMCs, or as DNA extracted from either sample type. The record originates from a study of blood T cell repertoires in COVID-19 (dated by TCRdb to the early 2020s). Background on the whole study: Samples from collaborators originated in the United States, Italy and Spain and spanned both the acute and convalescent phases of COVID-19. The samples were drawn from the first 160 participants of the ongoing ImmuneRACE study and from over a thousand subjects provided by 6 global collaborators. Where available, HLA class I and class II types were obtained from metadata supplied by the sample provider rather than from assay-based typing. The prospective study material was composed of cDNA or gDNA derived from T cells, B-cell-depleted T cells, or PBMCs. Subjects who had been exposed to COVID-19, were actively infected with it, or had recovered from it provided the deeply sampled blood TCRbeta repertoires that made up the dataset. Sample metadata almost always included a de-identified subject ID, COVID-19 status, age in years and sex. The repertoires were made available in a free public database intended to serve as a resource for research on the immune response to SARS-CoV-2. What the authors observed across the whole study: The quantity of clinical and demographic metadata differed by source and by participant and was supplied without curation.

TCRbeta CDR3 regions were amplified from genomic DNA by means of the immunoSEQ Assay, a bias-controlled multiplex PCR. Concerning the study's data processing: The number of nucleated cells in each sample was estimated by amplification of reference gene primers within the assay. To quantify the absolute abundance of each unique TCRbeta CDR3 rearrangement, sequence reads were collapsed and filtered. Productive Simpson clonality was computed per sample as the square root of Simpson's diversity index over productive rearrangements. TCRdb took this table from immuneACCESS and kept in-frame rearrangements with V and J called. Such tables lack part of the clones; where checked against another copy, unresolved V genes explain under half of the gap, and the rest is unexplained. That table furnishes V, J and clone size, whereas the DNA furnished D and trimming. A total of about 83,000 clones appear in this sample, roughly 76% of them only once. Of the sample, 20% falls within the top ten clones.

The chain uses TRBV6-6 and TRBJ1-5; the D segment cannot be called with confidence. Material: peripheral blood. The receptor was derived from a woman at least 80 years old with active or convalescent COVID-19. The DNA sequence is as follows: TGTGCCAGCACGATAGAAGATCAGCCCCAGCATTTT. This gives the protein CASTIEDQPQHF.